The 3 T cell receptor beta chains presented below share a single source sample, sequenced in a study of T cell responses to AZD1222 COVID-19 vaccine. Assay: immunoSEQ multiplex PCR; the TCRdb copy retains only in-frame clones and omits some. The data hold about 150,000 clones, with about nine tenths observed a single time. The sample in question was peripheral blood, obtained 28 days after the second AZD1222 dose. The source is an adult who received the AZD1222 COVID-19 vaccine.

The V gene is TRBV7-8, the J gene TRBJ1-5, with no clear D. The CDR3 covers 14 residues. With 0 bases removed from V and 7 bases from J, the gap between germline ends came to 10 bases. Germline V lookup: CDR1 SGHVS, CDR2 FQNEAQ. This CDR3 reads CASSLAPRGQPQHF. DNA for the CDR3: TGTGCCAGCAGCTTAGCCCCCCGAGGGCAGCCCCAGCATTTT.

The chain recombines TRBV6-5 with TRBJ2-7, with D tentatively TRBD1 or TRBD2 (5 bases each). The CDR3 consists of 15 residues. The V end lost 0 bases, the J end lost 3 bases, and 12 bases lay between the germline ends. The germline V gene encodes CDR1 MNHEY and CDR2 SVGAGI. CDR3 in amino acids: CASSYSGAGNYEQYF. Here the CDR3 DNA reads TGTGCCAGCAGTTACTCGGGAGCAGGGAACTACGAGCAGTACTTC.

This sequence joins TRBV29-1 and TRBJ2-3, with 9 bases lining up with TRBD2. Trimming took 4 bases from V and 1 from J; bases not matched to a gene: 12. The germline V gene has CDR1 SQVTM and CDR2 ANQGSEA. CDR3 size: 17 residues. This chain's CDR3 is CSVVSGSPPWGTDTQYF. As DNA, the CDR3 is TGCAGCGTTGTTAGCGGGAGTCCCCCTTGGGGCACAGATACGCAGTATTTT.